This T cell receptor (beta chain) was observed in a study of blood T cell repertoires in COVID-19. At the level of the study: The origin of the acute and convalescent COVID-19 samples was the United States, Italy and Spain. From T cells, B-cell-depleted T cells, or PBMCs came the material, which was cDNA or gDNA.

The CDR3 is 15 residues long. Trimming took 3 bases from V and 2 from J; bases not matched to a gene: 6. From germline, CDR1 is LNHDA and CDR2 SQIVND (reference sequence). Generated by immunoSEQ multiplex PCR, the TCRdb table keeps only in-frame clones and is missing some. The sample lists about 98,000 clones; 86% were seen once. The TCR comes from a man aged 50-60 years with acute or convalescent COVID-19. The specimen was peripheral blood. The rearrangement links TRBV19 to TRBJ2-7; 8 nucleotides align to TRBD1. CDR3 sequence: CASSIGQGPTYEQYF. The CDR3, as DNA: TGTGCCAGTAGTATTGGACAGGGCCCCACCTACGAGCAGTACTTC.